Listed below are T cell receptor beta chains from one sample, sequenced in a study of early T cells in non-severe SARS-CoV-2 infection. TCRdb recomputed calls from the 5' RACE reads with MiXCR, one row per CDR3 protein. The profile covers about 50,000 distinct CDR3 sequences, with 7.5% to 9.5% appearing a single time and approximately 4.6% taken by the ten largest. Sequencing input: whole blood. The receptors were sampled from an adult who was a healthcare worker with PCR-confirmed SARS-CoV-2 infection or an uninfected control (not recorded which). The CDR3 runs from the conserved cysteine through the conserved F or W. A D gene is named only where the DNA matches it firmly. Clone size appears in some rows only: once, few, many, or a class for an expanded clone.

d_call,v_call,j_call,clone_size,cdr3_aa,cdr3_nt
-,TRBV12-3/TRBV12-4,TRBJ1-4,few,CASRRRSATNEKLFF,TGTGCCAGCAGACGCAGGAGCGCAACTAATGAAAAACTGTTTTTT
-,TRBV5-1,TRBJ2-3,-,CASSLGGADTDTQYF,TGCGCCAGCAGCTTAGGGGGGGCCGACACAGATACGCAGTATTTT
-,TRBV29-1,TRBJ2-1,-,CSVVLAGANEQFF,TGCAGCGTTGTATTGGCAGGGGCAAATGAGCAGTTCTTC
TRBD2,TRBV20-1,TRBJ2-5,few,CSSPEGGATETQYF,TGCAGTTCGCCCGAGGGAGGGGCGACGGAGACCCAGTACTTC
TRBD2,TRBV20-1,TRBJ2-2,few,CSASTTGTKETGELFF,TGCAGTGCTTCCACAACCGGGACTAAAGAGACCGGGGAGCTGTTTTTT
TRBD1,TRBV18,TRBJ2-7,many,CASSAPNRDRGPYEQYF,TGTGCCAGCTCCGCACCGAACCGGGACAGGGGGCCCTACGAGCAGTACTTC
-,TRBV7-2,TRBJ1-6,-,CASSLERQGYSPLHF,TGTGCCAGCAGCTTAGAGCGGCAGGGATATTCACCCCTCCACTTT
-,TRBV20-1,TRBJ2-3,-,CSATHTSTDTQYF,TGCAGTGCCACCCATACGAGCACAGATACGCAGTATTTT
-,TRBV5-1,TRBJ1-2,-,CASSLEGEEPLRGYTF,TGCGCCAGCAGCTTGGAGGGAGAGGAGCCTTTACGTGGCTACACCTTC
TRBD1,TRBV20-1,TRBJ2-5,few,CSAFDRGLQETQYF,TGCAGTGCTTTCGACAGGGGCCTCCAAGAGACCCAGTACTTC
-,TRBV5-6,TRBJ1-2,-,CASTRGLPNGYTF,TGTGCCAGCACCAGAGGACTTCCTAATGGCTACACCTTC
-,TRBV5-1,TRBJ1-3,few,CARPGTGNTIYF,TGCGCCAGACCGGGTACCGGAAACACCATATATTTT